A single T cell receptor (beta chain) is shown here with its context. A process of 5'RACE template switching, which added a universal primer site and UMIs, was used to make TCR cDNA. MiXCR, applied by TCRdb to the 5' RACE reads, yields one record per CDR3 protein. This sample carries about 510,000 distinct CDR3 sequences, roughly a fifth of them seen once, and the ten largest clones take about 15%. Trimming pared 5 bases from V and 1 base from J, leaving 9 bases between. Germline CDR1 is SGHVS and CDR2 is FNYEAQ. This CDR3 comprises 14 residues. This sample was taken from a study of T cells after yellow fever vaccination.

V gene TRBV7-6 combines with J gene TRBJ2-1; D gene unclear. The sequences come from PBMCs, collected around 3 weeks after the first yellow fever vaccination. The receptor was isolated from a man between 18 and 35 years old who received the YFV17D yellow fever vaccine. CDR3 protein: CASSMVLSYNEQFF. The CDR3 bases are TGTGCCAGCAGCATGGTCTTGTCCTACAATGAGCAGTTCTTC.